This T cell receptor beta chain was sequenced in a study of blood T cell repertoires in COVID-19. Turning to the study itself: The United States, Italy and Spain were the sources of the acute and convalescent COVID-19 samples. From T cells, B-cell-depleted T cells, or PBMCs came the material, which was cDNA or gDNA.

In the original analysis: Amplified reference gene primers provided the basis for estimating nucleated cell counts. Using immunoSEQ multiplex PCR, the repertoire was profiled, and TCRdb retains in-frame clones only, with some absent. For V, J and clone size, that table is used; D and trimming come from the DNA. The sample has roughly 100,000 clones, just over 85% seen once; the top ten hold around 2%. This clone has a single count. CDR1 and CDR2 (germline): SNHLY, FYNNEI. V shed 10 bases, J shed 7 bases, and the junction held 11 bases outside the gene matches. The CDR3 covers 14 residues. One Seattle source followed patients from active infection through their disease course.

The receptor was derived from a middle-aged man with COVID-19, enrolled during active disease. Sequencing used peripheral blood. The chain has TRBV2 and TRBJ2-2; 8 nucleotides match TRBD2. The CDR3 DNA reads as TGTGCCACCGCCGAGGGACTAGTCGGCGGGGAGCTGTTTTTT. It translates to CATAEGLVGGELFF. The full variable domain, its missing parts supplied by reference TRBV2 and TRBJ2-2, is EPEVTQTPSHQVTQMGQEVILRCVPISNHLYFYWYRQILGQKVEFLVSFYNNEISEKSEIFDDQFSVERPDGSNFTLKIRSTKLEDSAMYFCATAEGLVGGELFFGEGSRLTVL.